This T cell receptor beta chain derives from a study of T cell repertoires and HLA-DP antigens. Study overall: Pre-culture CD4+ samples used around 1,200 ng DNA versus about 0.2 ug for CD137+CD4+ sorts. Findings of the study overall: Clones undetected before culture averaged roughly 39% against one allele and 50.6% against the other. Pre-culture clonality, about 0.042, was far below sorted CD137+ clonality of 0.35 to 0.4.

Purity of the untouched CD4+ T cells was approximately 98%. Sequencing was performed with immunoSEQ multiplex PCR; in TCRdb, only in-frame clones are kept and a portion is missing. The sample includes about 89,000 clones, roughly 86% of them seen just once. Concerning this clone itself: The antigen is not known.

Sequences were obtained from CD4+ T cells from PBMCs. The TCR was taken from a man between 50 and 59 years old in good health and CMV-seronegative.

CDR3 amino acids: CASSPSGQGITDTQYF. CDR3 sequence (DNA): TGTGCCAGCAGTCCATCGGGACAGGGTATCACAGATACGCAGTATTTT. This chain joins TRBV28 and TRBJ2-3, with 9 bases matching TRBD1. Germline V lookup: CDR1 MDHEN, CDR2 SYDVKM. V was pared by 5 bases and J by 2 bases, with 8 bases of the junction left unmatched. The CDR3 loop spans 16 amino acids.